What follows are 21 T cell receptor beta chains derived from one specimen sequenced in a study of blood T cell repertoires in COVID-19. Assay: immunoSEQ multiplex PCR; the TCRdb copy retains only in-frame clones and omits some. The table has 120,000 or so clones, over 75% seen once; the top ten hold less than 8.5%. Sequences were obtained from peripheral blood. These receptor sequences come from a man older than 75 with active or convalescent COVID-19.

CDR3 region: CASSLYGSGPYF. The CDR3 bases are TGTGCCAGCAGTTTATACGGTAGCGGGCCGTATTTT. The chain employs TRBV12-3 or TRBV12-4 and TRBJ2-3; 7 bases align to TRBD2. The CDR3 length is 12 residues. Unmatched junction bases numbered 7, after V lost 2 bases and J lost 14 bases.

In the case of this clone: An end of the junction does not agree with germline; a read error may underlie this. V gene TRBV6-5 combines with J gene TRBJ1-2; D possibly corresponds to TRBD1 (6 bases). The length of the CDR3 is 12 residues. CDR1 and CDR2 from the germline V gene are MNHEY and SVGAGI. The CDR3 region is CASNSDRPFLSF. In DNA form, the CDR3 reads TGTGCCAGCAACTCAGACAGGCCCTTCTTGTCCTTC.

This clone was recorded once. This chain connects TRBV7-2 to TRBJ1-2; 10 bases map to TRBD1. The J segment lost 2 bases and the V segment lost 5 bases, leaving 5 bases of the junction unmatched. The CDR3 consists of 15 residues. Germline V gene lookup returns CDR1 SGHTA and CDR2 FQGNSA. CDR3 protein: CASSDWDRGNYGYTF. CDR3 nucleotides: TGTGCCAGCAGCGATTGGGACAGGGGCAACTATGGCTACACCTTC.

This clone was seen just once. The chain carries TRBV6-5 and TRBJ2-1; TRBD2 aligns across 9 bases. J was trimmed by 5 bases and V by 6 bases; bases with no gene match: 8. This CDR3 is built from 15 residues. Per germline, CDR1 MNHEY and CDR2 SVGAGI. The CDR3: CASSLSGGRNNEQFF. CDR3 bases: TGTGCCAGCAGCTTAAGCGGGGGGAGAAACAATGAGCAGTTCTTC.

This chain connects TRBV5-6 to TRBJ2-2, with a possible D match to TRBD1 (5 bases). V shed 5 bases and J shed 3 bases, with 17 bases lying between them. The CDR3 runs to 16 residues. Looked up from germline, CDR1 is SGHDT and CDR2 is YYEEEE. CDR3 loop: CASSWGSDADTGELFF. The CDR3 nucleotides read TGTGCCAGCAGTTGGGGCAGTGATGCGGACACCGGGGAGCTGTTTTTT.

The V and J genes are TRBV30 and TRBJ1-1, with 10 positions matching TRBD1. The V segment lost 5 bases and the J segment 0 bases; nucleotides outside the gene matches: 0. CDR1 and CDR2 from the germline V gene are GTSNPN and SVGIG (reference sequence). CDR3 length equals 13 residues. The CDR3 spells CAWDRGLNTEAFF. The DNA for the CDR3 is TGTGCCTGGGACAGGGGGCTGAACACTGAAGCTTTCTTT.

The chain carries TRBV4-1 and TRBJ2-5, with 8 bases aligning to TRBD2. V lost 3 bases, J lost 2 bases, and 5 bases stayed unmatched. This CDR3 comprises 15 residues. The V gene's germline CDR1 is MGHRA and CDR2 YSYEKL. CDR3 residues: CASSQGLELQETQYF. CDR3 sequence (DNA): TGCGCCAGCAGCCAGGGACTAGAGCTTCAAGAGACCCAGTACTTC.

The chain has TRBV24-1 and TRBJ1-1, with D tentatively TRBD1 (5 bases). The CDR3 covers 18 residues. Germline CDR1 and CDR2: KGHDR and SFDVKD. Trimming stripped 6 bases from V and 3 bases from J, with 25 bases between. The CDR3 sequence: CATSPAGGQGGRDTEAFF. Here the CDR3 DNA reads TGTGCCACCAGTCCGGCCGGTGGGCAGGGCGGCCGTGACACTGAAGCTTTCTTT.

The J gene is TRBJ2-2, the V gene TRBV7-2; 10 bases agree with TRBD1. The CDR3 runs to 15 residues. The V segment lost 4 bases and the J segment 6 bases; nucleotides outside the gene matches: 5. CDR1 and CDR2 (germline): SGHTA, FQGNSA. The CDR3 DNA is TGTGCCAGCAGCTCGACAGGGGGCTGGGCCGGGGAGCTGTTTTTT. Translation: CASSSTGGWAGELFF. The variable domain in full, completed from reference TRBV7-2 and TRBJ2-2, reads GAGVSQSPSNKVTEKGKDVELRCDPISGHTALYWYRQSLGQGLEFLIYFQGNSAPDKSGLPSDRFSAERTGGSVSTLTIQRTQQEDSAVYLCASSSTGGWAGELFFGEGSRLTVL.

CDR3: CASSHAIKDIPTSGVFYEQYF. CDR3 sequence (DNA): TGCGCCAGCAGCCACGCAATTAAGGACATACCTACTAGCGGGGTCTTCTACGAGCAGTACTTC. The chain combines TRBV4-3 with TRBJ2-7; the match to TRBD2 covers 10 bases. CDR1 and CDR2 from the germline V gene are LGHNA and YSLEER. Trimming took 3 bases from V and 3 from J; bases not matched to a gene: 23. The CDR3 has 21 amino acids.

The rearrangement joins TRBV7-2 to TRBJ1-5; tentatively, D is TRBD1 (6 bases). The CDR3 runs to 16 residues. Germline V lookup: CDR1 SGHTA, CDR2 FQGNSA. The germline V and J ends were trimmed by 5 bases and 1 base, with 15 bases remaining between them. The CDR3 loop reads CASSPSDRRSNQPQHF. The CDR3 DNA follows: TGTGCCAGCAGCCCCTCCGACAGGAGAAGCAATCAGCCCCAGCATTTT.

The rearrangement uses TRBV7-3 and TRBJ1-1, with a tentative D call TRBD1 (6 bases). The CDR3 totals 13 residues. The germline CDR1 and CDR2 sequences are SGHTA and FQGTGA. Trimming removed 5 bases from V and 5 bases from J, with 12 bases in between. The CDR3: CASSPGAGTEAFF. DNA of the CDR3: TGTGCCAGCAGCCCAGGGGCAGGGACTGAAGCTTTCTTT.

This clone is a singleton in its sample. CDR3 nucleotides: TGCGCCAGCAGCGCGGGACAGGGTCCGTCTTCCGAGCAGTACTTC. It codes for CASSAGQGPSSEQYF. The chain has TRBV5-1 and TRBJ2-7; 9 bases match TRBD1. The CDR3 is 15 amino acids. Germline V gives CDR1 SGHRS, CDR2 YFSETQ. V gave up 4 bases and J gave up 6 bases; unmatched junction bases: 11.

The chain is built from TRBV11-2 and TRBJ1-4; 9 bases match TRBD1. Trimming removed 2 bases from V and 3 bases from J; junction bases left unmatched: 7. The CDR3 is 17 amino acids. The V gene's germline CDR1 is SGHAT and CDR2 FQNNGV. In DNA, the CDR3 is TGTGCCAGCAGCTTACTCCTACAGGGGGCGGCTAATGAAAAACTGTTTTTT. This gives the protein CASSLLLQGAANEKLFF.

This chain connects TRBV18 to TRBJ1-1; TRBD1 is a possible D gene (6 bases). Germline-derived CDR1 and CDR2 are KGHSH and LQKENI. This CDR3 is built from 15 residues. The ends were cut back, 2 bases at V and 0 bases at J, with 10 bases in the middle. The CDR3 region is CASSPWGQLNTEAFF. The CDR3, as DNA: TGTGCCAGCTCACCATGGGGACAACTGAACACTGAAGCTTTCTTT.

This chain uses TRBV18 with TRBJ2-3; 9 bases fit TRBD2. From germline, CDR1 is KGHSH and CDR2 LQKENI. Trimming at V came to 5 bases and at J to 2 bases, leaving 8 bases not matched to a gene. The CDR3 sequence is 16 residues long. The CDR3 nucleotides read TGTGCCAGCTCATCCCTAGCGGGGATATTCACAGATACGCAGTATTTT. Protein product: CASSSLAGIFTDTQYF. The whole variable domain, filled in from reference TRBV18 and TRBJ2-3, reads NAGVMQNPRHLVRRRGQEARLRCSPMKGHSHVYWYRQLPEEGLKFMVYLQKENIIDESGMPKERFSAEFPKEGPSILRIQQVVRGDSAAYFCASSSLAGIFTDTQYFGPGTRLTVL.

The rearrangement joins TRBV21-1 to TRBJ2-1; the table names TRBD2, a call not compared with the DNA. TRBV21-1 is marked as a pseudogene. This CDR3 contains 22 residues. CDR3 in DNA: TGTGCCAGCAGCAAAGATGGGCCTAGCGGGCACCTGCCCTCTGGCTCCTACAATGAGCAGTTCTTC. Protein product: CASSKDGPSGHLPSGSYNEQFF.

The rearrangement joins TRBV24-1 to TRBJ2-1; 11 positions agree with TRBD2. Germline values: CDR1 KGHDR, CDR2 SFDVKD. The CDR3 runs 15 residues. V dropped 3 bases and J dropped 9; count of bases not matched to a gene: 6. In DNA, the CDR3 is TGTGCCACCAGTGATCAGATAGCGGGAGGGACTGAGCAGTTCTTC. Residues: CATSDQIAGGTEQFF.

The chain employs TRBV16 and TRBJ1-1, with 8 bases lining up with TRBD1. J gave up 8 bases and V 4 bases, and 6 bases lay outside the gene matches. The germline CDR1 and CDR2 sequences are KGHSY and FQNENV. The CDR3 covers 13 residues. The CDR3 region is CASSLRQGAEAFF. In nucleotides, the CDR3 is TGTGCCAGCAGCCTCAGGCAGGGGGCAGAAGCTTTCTTT.

In its sample, this clone was seen a few times. This sample also contains other DNA sequences that code for the same CDR3. The genes are TRBV5-1 and TRBJ2-7, with D possibly being TRBD1 (5 bases). Germline CDR1 is SGHRS and CDR2 is YFSETQ. The V end was cut by 0 bases, the J end by 4 bases, with 8 bases between. The CDR3 totals 13 residues. The CDR3 here is CASSLGQNYEQYF. CDR3 nucleotide sequence: TGCGCCAGCAGCTTGGGACAGAATTACGAGCAGTACTTC.

The J gene is TRBJ2-6, the V gene TRBV5-4; D remains ambiguous. CDR3 length equals 15 residues. V was pared by 5 bases and J by 0 bases, with 9 bases between. Germline values: CDR1 SGHNT, CDR2 YYREEE (reference sequence). CDR3 protein: CASRVEFSGANVLTF. CDR3 DNA sequence: TGTGCCAGCAGAGTGGAGTTCTCTGGGGCCAACGTCCTGACTTTC.